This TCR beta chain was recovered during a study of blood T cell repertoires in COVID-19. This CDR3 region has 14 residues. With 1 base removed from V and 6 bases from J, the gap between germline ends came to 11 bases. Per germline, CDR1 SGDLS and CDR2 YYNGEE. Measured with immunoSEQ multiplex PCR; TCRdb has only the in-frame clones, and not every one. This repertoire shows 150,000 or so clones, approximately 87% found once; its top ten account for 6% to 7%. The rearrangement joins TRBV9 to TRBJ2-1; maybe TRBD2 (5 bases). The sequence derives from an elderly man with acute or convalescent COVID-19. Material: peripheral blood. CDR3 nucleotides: TGTGCCAGCAGCGTAATGGGCACTAGCAATGAGCAGTTCTTC. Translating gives CASSVMGTSNEQFF.